This TCR beta chain derives from a study of T cell changes during pregnancy in multiple sclerosis (dated by TCRdb to the late 2010s). Regarding the research as a whole: The study looked at changes in the T cell repertoire across pregnancy in women with multiple sclerosis.

Library method: the immunoSEQ multiplex PCR assay. This is the immuneACCESS table as TCRdb keeps it, with only in-frame sequences that have V and J called. A part of the clones is gone; compared with another copy, unresolved V genes explain less than half, and the rest is unexplained. This sample has tens of thousands of clones in its table, and about 90% of those were observed once. Of the sample, about 0.6% is held by the ten largest clones. On this clone itself: Its antigen remains undetermined. Base qualities are missing; no much larger clone stands one base away.

The sequence was obtained from a female donor with multiple sclerosis, enrolled in a pregnancy study. The sequencing used CD4+ T cells from peripheral blood mononuclear cells, collected after pregnancy.

This receptor carries the CDR3 CASSLGTGGNTIYF. The DNA reads TGTGCCAGCAGCTTAGGTACAGGGGGAAACACCATATATTTT. Recombination linked TRBV7-9 to TRBJ1-3; tentative D gene TRBD1, with 6 bases matching. Trimming costs V 1 base and J 4 bases, and their ends lie 8 bases apart. From cysteine to phenylalanine, the CDR3 is 14 amino acids long. Just the 42-base CDR3 DNA is kept, in frame starting at base 1. The CDR1 and CDR2 encoded by the germline V gene (reference sequence) are SEHNR and FQNEAQ.